This TCR beta chain came from a study of technical replicates of blood from a handful of donors. Sequencing was performed with immunoSEQ multiplex PCR; in TCRdb, only in-frame clones are kept and a portion is missing. The sample includes 87,000 or so clones, approximately 95% of them seen just once. Germline assignment: CDR1 SQVTM and CDR2 ANQGSEA. V trimming: 0 bases; J trimming: 0 bases; junction bases outside the gene matches: 1. The CDR3 spans 15 residues. Sequencing was done on a sample of T cells isolated from PBMCs. The clonotype was recovered from a human donor in good health. The chain carries TRBV29-1 and TRBJ2-2, with 7 bases matching TRBD2. As DNA, the CDR3 is TGCAGCGTTGAAGAGGCGGGGGCGAACACCGGGGAGCTGTTTTTT. Its protein product is CSVEEAGANTGELFF.